The clone carrying this TCR beta chain appeared many times. As yet, its antigen is unknown. This record comes from a study of Graves' ophthalmopathy and Graves' hyperthyroidism. Study background: Peripheral blood was collected at initial diagnosis, before any treatment.

RNA transcripts were the template, and TCR beta CDR3 regions were amplified from them. An opening RT-PCR round employed HTBI primers and preceded a second-round multiplex PCR. MiXCR was run by TCRdb on the multiplex PCR reads, yielding one entry per CDR3 protein. This sample has approximately 700,000 distinct CDR3 sequences; about two fifths occur once, and the top ten carry 3% to 3.5%. V lost 0 bases, J lost 3 bases, and 3 bases lay in between. This CDR3 region has 13 residues. From germline, CDR1 is SGHVS and CDR2 FQNEAQ. Certain patients, namely those with other autoimmune diseases, uncontrolled infections, pregnancy or lactation, were excluded. Findings of the study overall: Using a 13-signature model, the authors split ophthalmopathy from stable hyperthyroidism, with roughly 90% sensitivity and 81.08% specificity. With a specificity of roughly 72% and a sensitivity of 70% to 71%, the model predicted ophthalmopathy progression.

Sequenced sample: peripheral blood. J is TRBJ1-5 and V is TRBV7-8, with unresolved D. The receptor comes from an adult man with Graves' ophthalmopathy. The DNA of the CDR3 is TGTGCCAGCAGCTTAGCGTTCAATCAGCCCCAGCATTTT. As protein: CASSLAFNQPQHF.